This T cell receptor (beta chain) was sequenced in a study of long-term antiretroviral therapy in people with HIV. By frequency in the sample, this clone is medium-sized. Antigen unknown. Study-wide points: Following ART, diversity rose but still fell short of transplant donor controls. Researchers lacked any data on ART adherence, viral resistance or therapy changes. Compared with controls, HIV repertoires showed narrower CDR3 length ranges.

Survey level was the resolution at which the v3.0 immunoSEQ assay ran. Sequenced by immunoSEQ multiplex PCR; TCRdb stores in-frame clones only, minus some. The profile shows approximately 21,000 clones, approximately 90% of them singletons. Germline CDR1 SGHDT, CDR2 YYEEEE. This CDR3 contains 15 residues. The V end lost 0 bases, the J end lost 5 bases, and 12 bases lay between the germline ends. V and J are TRBV5-6 and TRBJ1-5, with a weak D call TRBD1 (5 bases). The sequence was obtained from a woman between 25 and 40 years old with HIV. The source was unsorted PBMCs, collected 4.2 to 4.5 years before starting antiretroviral therapy. The CDR3 sequence is CASSLGWGTDQPQHF. The DNA of the CDR3 is TGTGCCAGCAGCTTGGGATGGGGGACCGATCAGCCCCAGCATTTT.